These T cell receptor beta chains were read from a single sample in a study of T cells after yellow fever vaccination. TCRdb recomputed calls from the 5' RACE reads with MiXCR, one row per CDR3 protein. Of 500,000 to 650,000 distinct CDR3 sequences in the sample, about 12% were seen once. The sequenced sample was PBMCs, obtained on the day of the yellow fever booster vaccination. Receptor source: a man aged 25 to 40 who received the YFV17D yellow fever vaccine. Both conserved end residues are part of each CDR3. D genes are given only for firm matches. Some rows mark clone size as missing; the rest say once, few, many or name a class of expanded clone.

d_call: TRBD2; clone_size: NA; j_call: TRBJ2-3; v_call: TRBV29-1; cdr3_aa: CSVGYGRGTDTQYF; cdr3_nt: TGCAGCGTCGGTTACGGGAGGGGAACAGATACGCAGTATTTT
d_call: NA; clone_size: few; j_call: TRBJ2-3; v_call: TRBV7-2; cdr3_aa: CASSLDAGLGTQYF; cdr3_nt: TGTGCCAGCAGCTTAGACGCGGGACTGGGTACGCAGTATTTT
d_call: NA; clone_size: few; j_call: TRBJ2-1; v_call: TRBV23-1; cdr3_aa: CASSQRGTRNEQFF; cdr3_nt: TGCGCCAGCAGTCAAAGGGGGACCCGGAATGAGCAGTTCTTC
d_call: NA; clone_size: few; j_call: TRBJ1-1; v_call: TRBV7-9; cdr3_aa: CASSSSGSTEAFF; cdr3_nt: TGTGCCAGCAGCTCGTCGGGGTCGACTGAAGCTTTCTTT
d_call: NA; clone_size: NA; j_call: TRBJ2-3; v_call: TRBV20-1; cdr3_aa: CSARSWGSTDTQYF; cdr3_nt: TGCAGCGCGCGATCCTGGGGGAGCACAGATACGCAGTATTTT
d_call: TRBD2; clone_size: few; j_call: TRBJ2-1; v_call: TRBV7-9; cdr3_aa: CASSIGLAGYYNEQFF; cdr3_nt: TGTGCCAGCAGCATTGGACTAGCGGGATACTACAATGAGCAGTTCTTC
d_call: TRBD2; clone_size: NA; j_call: TRBJ2-3; v_call: TRBV6-1; cdr3_aa: CASSTRLAGVYTQYF; cdr3_nt: TGTGCCAGCAGTACGAGACTAGCGGGAGTTTATACGCAGTATTTT
d_call: TRBD1; clone_size: few; j_call: TRBJ2-7; v_call: TRBV5-1; cdr3_aa: CASSLPPGTGVYEQYF; cdr3_nt: TGCGCCAGCAGCTTGCCCCCAGGGACAGGGGTATACGAGCAGTACTTC
d_call: TRBD1; clone_size: NA; j_call: TRBJ1-2; v_call: TRBV2; cdr3_aa: CASSLRDRGNSGGYTF; cdr3_nt: TGTGCCAGCAGTCTCCGGGACAGGGGGAATTCTGGGGGCTACACCTTC
d_call: NA; clone_size: few; j_call: TRBJ2-7; v_call: TRBV15; cdr3_aa: CATTETPAYEQYF; cdr3_nt: TGTGCCACCACCGAGACTCCAGCCTACGAGCAGTACTTC
d_call: TRBD1; clone_size: few; j_call: TRBJ2-1; v_call: TRBV4-3; cdr3_aa: CASRQGVSSYNEQFF; cdr3_nt: TGCGCCAGCAGGCAGGGGGTTAGCTCCTACAATGAGCAGTTCTTC
d_call: TRBD1; clone_size: NA; j_call: TRBJ2-5; v_call: TRBV9; cdr3_aa: CASSVDGTGGETQYF; cdr3_nt: TGTGCCAGCAGCGTAGATGGGACAGGCGGGGAGACCCAGTACTTC
d_call: NA; clone_size: few; j_call: TRBJ2-7; v_call: TRBV12-3/TRBV12-4; cdr3_aa: CASRLAPGYEQYF; cdr3_nt: TGTGCCAGCAGGCTAGCGCCCGGCTACGAGCAGTACTTC
d_call: NA; clone_size: few; j_call: TRBJ2-3; v_call: TRBV18; cdr3_aa: CASSPDGRGDTQYF; cdr3_nt: TGTGCCAGCTCACCGGACGGCCGGGGAGATACGCAGTATTTT
d_call: NA; clone_size: few; j_call: TRBJ2-7; v_call: TRBV7-2; cdr3_aa: CASQIAGTNSYEQYF; cdr3_nt: TGTGCCAGCCAGATAGCCGGGACAAACTCCTACGAGCAGTACTTC
d_call: NA; clone_size: few; j_call: TRBJ1-1; v_call: TRBV6-1; cdr3_aa: CASRPTGYTEAFF; cdr3_nt: TGTGCCAGCAGACCTACGGGGTACACTGAAGCTTTCTTT
d_call: TRBD2; clone_size: NA; j_call: TRBJ2-5; v_call: TRBV12-3/TRBV12-4; cdr3_aa: CASSLRSSGNHRETQYF; cdr3_nt: TGTGCCAGCAGTTTACGGAGTAGCGGGAACCACCGAGAGACCCAGTACTTC
d_call: NA; clone_size: few; j_call: TRBJ2-1; v_call: TRBV29-1; cdr3_aa: CSASPGTYNEQFF; cdr3_nt: TGCAGCGCCAGTCCGGGCACCTACAATGAGCAGTTCTTC
d_call: NA; clone_size: NA; j_call: TRBJ2-7; v_call: TRBV10-3; cdr3_aa: CAISESTVQHEQYF; cdr3_nt: TGTGCCATCAGTGAGTCTACGGTCCAGCACGAGCAGTACTTC
d_call: NA; clone_size: NA; j_call: TRBJ1-2; v_call: TRBV29-1; cdr3_aa: CSVERANGYTF; cdr3_nt: TGCAGCGTTGAACGGGCTAATGGCTACACCTTC
d_call: NA; clone_size: NA; j_call: TRBJ2-7; v_call: TRBV12-3/TRBV12-4; cdr3_aa: CASSLAESEQYF; cdr3_nt: TGTGCCAGCAGTTTAGCGGAGTCCGAGCAGTACTTC
d_call: NA; clone_size: few; j_call: TRBJ1-4; v_call: TRBV29-1; cdr3_aa: CSARGGQGFTNEKLFF; cdr3_nt: TGCAGCGCCCGAGGAGGGCAGGGATTTACTAATGAAAAACTGTTTTTT
d_call: NA; clone_size: NA; j_call: TRBJ1-4; v_call: TRBV28; cdr3_aa: CASSLLGARGEELFF; cdr3_nt: TGTGCCAGCAGTTTACTGGGGGCAAGGGGGGAAGAACTGTTTTTT
d_call: TRBD1; clone_size: few; j_call: TRBJ2-6; v_call: TRBV18; cdr3_aa: CASSETGGFGSGANVLTF; cdr3_nt: TGTGCCAGCTCAGAAACAGGGGGCTTCGGATCTGGGGCCAACGTCCTGACTTTC
d_call: NA; clone_size: NA; j_call: TRBJ2-7; v_call: TRBV28; cdr3_aa: CASSRMGYYEQYF; cdr3_nt: TGTGCCAGCAGTCGTATGGGATACTACGAGCAGTACTTC
d_call: NA; clone_size: NA; j_call: TRBJ2-1; v_call: TRBV5-8; cdr3_aa: CASSPDLSYNEQFF; cdr3_nt: TGTGCCAGCAGCCCGGACCTTAGTTACAATGAGCAGTTCTTC
d_call: TRBD2; clone_size: NA; j_call: TRBJ2-3; v_call: TRBV19; cdr3_aa: CASSILSPSGNTDTQYF; cdr3_nt: TGTGCCAGTAGTATCCTGTCCCCTAGCGGCAACACAGATACGCAGTATTTT
d_call: NA; clone_size: few; j_call: TRBJ2-7; v_call: TRBV6-2/TRBV6-3; cdr3_aa: CASHLKGGPYEQYF; cdr3_nt: TGTGCCAGCCATCTCAAGGGGGGACCCTACGAGCAGTACTTC
d_call: NA; clone_size: NA; j_call: TRBJ2-5; v_call: TRBV12-3/TRBV12-4; cdr3_aa: CASRRDRGAGGRETQYF; cdr3_nt: TGTGCCAGCAGGCGGGACAGGGGTGCGGGAGGGAGGGAGACCCAGTACTTC
d_call: NA; clone_size: few; j_call: TRBJ1-2; v_call: TRBV19; cdr3_aa: CASSKGRSYGYTF; cdr3_nt: TGTGCCAGTAGTAAGGGACGGAGCTATGGCTACACCTTC
d_call: NA; clone_size: once; j_call: TRBJ2-3; v_call: TRBV7-3; cdr3_aa: CASSWGPQGDTQYF; cdr3_nt: TGTGCCAGCAGCTGGGGTCCCCAGGGGGATACGCAGTATTTT
d_call: NA; clone_size: NA; j_call: TRBJ1-2; v_call: TRBV7-2; cdr3_aa: CASSLGPLKSNYGYTF; cdr3_nt: TGTGCCAGCAGCCTTGGACCTCTGAAGAGTAACTATGGCTACACCTTC
d_call: NA; clone_size: few; j_call: TRBJ1-1; v_call: TRBV10-2; cdr3_aa: CASSESIEAIAFF; cdr3_nt: TGCGCCAGCAGTGAGTCTATAGAGGCCATAGCTTTCTTT
d_call: NA; clone_size: NA; j_call: TRBJ1-5; v_call: TRBV10-3; cdr3_aa: CAISERSTGLHQPQHF; cdr3_nt: TGTGCCATCAGTGAGCGCTCGACAGGACTCCATCAGCCCCAGCATTTT
d_call: TRBD1; clone_size: few; j_call: TRBJ1-2; v_call: TRBV12-3/TRBV12-4; cdr3_aa: CASSPRGQGSNYGYTF; cdr3_nt: TGTGCCAGCAGTCCTAGGGGACAGGGATCTAACTATGGCTACACCTTC
d_call: NA; clone_size: NA; j_call: TRBJ2-7; v_call: TRBV6-1; cdr3_aa: CASSAFRGPYEQYF; cdr3_nt: TGTGCCAGCAGTGCCTTCAGGGGTCCCTACGAGCAGTACTTC
d_call: NA; clone_size: NA; j_call: TRBJ2-1; v_call: TRBV19; cdr3_aa: CASSTGRLGQRFNGQFF; cdr3_nt: TGTGCCAGTAGTACAGGGCGACTGGGACAACGGTTCAATGGGCAGTTCTTC
d_call: TRBD2; clone_size: NA; j_call: TRBJ2-7; v_call: TRBV20-1; cdr3_aa: CSAKKGLAGGPIGEQYF; cdr3_nt: TGCAGTGCTAAAAAAGGACTAGCGGGAGGCCCCATCGGCGAGCAGTACTTC
d_call: TRBD2; clone_size: few; j_call: TRBJ2-5; v_call: TRBV5-1; cdr3_aa: CASSSVLAGEETQYF; cdr3_nt: TGCGCCAGCAGCTCCGTCTTAGCGGGAGAAGAGACCCAGTACTTC
d_call: NA; clone_size: few; j_call: TRBJ1-5; v_call: TRBV5-5; cdr3_aa: CASSLQVGGQPQHF; cdr3_nt: TGTGCCAGCAGCCTTCAGGTAGGCGGTCAGCCCCAGCATTTT
d_call: TRBD1; clone_size: NA; j_call: TRBJ2-1; v_call: TRBV5-1; cdr3_aa: CASSLDRAINEQFF; cdr3_nt: TGCGCCAGCAGCTTAGACAGGGCAATCAATGAGCAGTTCTTC
d_call: TRBD1; clone_size: few; j_call: TRBJ2-2; v_call: TRBV6-2/TRBV6-3; cdr3_aa: CASSYRDRGDTGELFF; cdr3_nt: TGTGCCAGCAGTTACCGGGACAGGGGGGACACCGGGGAGCTGTTTTTT
d_call: NA; clone_size: NA; j_call: TRBJ2-7; v_call: TRBV28; cdr3_aa: CASSSAGSSYEQYF; cdr3_nt: TGTGCCAGCAGTTCGGCAGGGAGCTCCTACGAGCAGTACTTC
d_call: NA; clone_size: many; j_call: TRBJ1-2; v_call: TRBV7-3; cdr3_aa: CASSSGTEYGYTF; cdr3_nt: TGTGCCAGCAGCTCCGGGACGGAGTATGGCTACACCTTC
d_call: NA; clone_size: few; j_call: TRBJ2-7; v_call: TRBV5-1; cdr3_aa: CASSQGGTYEQYF; cdr3_nt: TGCGCCAGCAGTCAGGGCGGAACCTACGAGCAGTACTTC
d_call: NA; clone_size: NA; j_call: TRBJ2-1; v_call: TRBV7-2; cdr3_aa: CASSLVLALGSSNEQFF; cdr3_nt: TGTGCCAGCAGCTTAGTTTTGGCCTTGGGCTCCTCGAATGAGCAGTTCTTC
d_call: TRBD1; clone_size: few; j_call: TRBJ2-1; v_call: TRBV10-3; cdr3_aa: CAIGSPGTAKNNEQFF; cdr3_nt: TGTGCCATCGGTTCTCCCGGGACAGCTAAGAACAATGAGCAGTTCTTC